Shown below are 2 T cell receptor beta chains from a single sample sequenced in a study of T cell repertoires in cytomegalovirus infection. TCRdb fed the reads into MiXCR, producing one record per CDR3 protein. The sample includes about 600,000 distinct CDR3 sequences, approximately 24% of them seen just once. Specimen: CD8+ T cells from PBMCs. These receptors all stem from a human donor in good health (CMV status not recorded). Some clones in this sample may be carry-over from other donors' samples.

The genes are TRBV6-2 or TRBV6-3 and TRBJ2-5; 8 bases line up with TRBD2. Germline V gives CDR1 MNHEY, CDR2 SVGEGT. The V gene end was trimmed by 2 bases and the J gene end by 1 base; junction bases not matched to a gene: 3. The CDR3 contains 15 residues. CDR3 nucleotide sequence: TGTGCCAGCAGTTACCGAGCGGGGGCCCAAGAGACCCAGTACTTC. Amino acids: CASSYRAGAQETQYF.

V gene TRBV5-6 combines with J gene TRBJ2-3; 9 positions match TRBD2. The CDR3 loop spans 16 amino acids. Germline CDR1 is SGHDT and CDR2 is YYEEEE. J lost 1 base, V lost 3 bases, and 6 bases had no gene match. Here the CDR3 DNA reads TGTGCCAGCAGCTGGGAGCGGGGGGACGGCACAGATACGCAGTATTTT. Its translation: CASSWERGDGTDTQYF.